Presented here are 30 T cell receptor beta chains from one specimen sequenced in a study of graft-versus-host responses after intestinal transplantation. Data came from immunoSEQ multiplex PCR; TCRdb stores just in-frame clones and leaves some out. Of about 36,000 clones in the sample, approximately 93% were seen once. These receptors' antigens are unknown. The sample in question was unstimulated CD4+ T cells sorted from spleen or lymph node cells, obtained before transplant. The origin of the receptors is a human donor who was the organ donor for an intestinal transplant.

The chain links TRBV5-1 to TRBJ1-1; 7 nucleotides line up with TRBD1. J was trimmed by 4 bases and V by 0 bases; bases with no gene match: 6. The germline CDR1 and CDR2 sequences are SGHRS and YFSETQ. This CDR3 contains 15 residues. CDR3 sequence: CASSLGSGGSTEAFF. In DNA form, the CDR3 reads TGCGCCAGCAGCTTGGGTTCAGGGGGTTCCACTGAAGCTTTCTTT.

This clone was recorded only once. The chain has TRBV10-3 and TRBJ2-1; the match to TRBD2 covers 12 bases. J was trimmed by 9 bases and V by 6 bases; bases with no gene match: 9. Per the germline V gene, CDR1 is ENHRY and CDR2 is SYGVKD. The CDR3 has 15 amino acids. In DNA form, the CDR3 reads TGTGCCATCAGCTCGACTAGCGGGGGCTTCGGTGAGCAGTTCTTC. Encoded protein: CAISSTSGGFGEQFF.

V and J are TRBV23-1 and TRBJ1-5; D uncertain. TRBV23-1 counts as an open reading frame of uncertain function. Trimming pared 6 bases from V and 0 bases from J, leaving 12 bases between. The CDR3 is 15 amino acids. The DNA for the CDR3 is TGCGCCAGCAGGACCAGCACGTATAGCAATCAGCCCCAGCATTTT. It yields the protein CASRTSTYSNQPQHF.

This chain joins TRBV29-1 and TRBJ1-1; 9 bases map to TRBD1. Germline CDR1 is SQVTM and CDR2 is ANQGSEA. This CDR3 is built from 13 residues. Trimming removed 5 bases from V and 8 bases from J; junction bases left unmatched: 9. The DNA of the CDR3 is TGCAGCGTTCGAGTACAGGGGGCAACGGAAGCTTTCTTT. Residues: CSVRVQGATEAFF.

This sequence joins TRBV19 and TRBJ2-7; D perhaps matches TRBD2 (5 bases). This CDR3 region has 14 residues. Germline V gene sequence: CDR1 LNHDA, CDR2 SQIVND (reference sequence). Trimming stripped 3 bases from V and 1 base from J, with 10 bases between. This chain's CDR3 is CASSMSGDSYEQYF. The CDR3 coding sequence is TGTGCCAGTAGTATGTCCGGGGATTCCTACGAGCAGTACTTC.

This chain links TRBV5-4 with TRBJ2-3, with TRBD1 matching over 8 bases. This CDR3 region has 17 residues. V dropped 2 bases and J dropped 0; count of bases not matched to a gene: 8. Germline-derived CDR1 and CDR2 are SGHNT and YYREEE (reference sequence). The CDR3 coding sequence is TGTGCCAGCAGCTTTACGACAGGGGTAAAGAGCACAGATACGCAGTATTTT. Its translation is CASSFTTGVKSTDTQYF.

The V and J genes are TRBV7-2 and TRBJ1-6, with D unclear. Germline V gene sequence: CDR1 SGHTA, CDR2 FQGNSA. V shed 1 base and J shed 4 bases, with 5 bases lying between them. This CDR3 has 14 residues. CDR3 in amino acids: CASSLDSYNSPLHF. CDR3 in DNA: TGTGCCAGCAGCTTAGACAGTTATAATTCACCCCTCCACTTT.

The genes are TRBV6-5 and TRBJ1-1, with D unclear. CDR3 size: 14 residues. Germline CDR1 MNHEY, CDR2 SVGAGI. Trimming removed 5 bases from V and 0 bases from J, with 10 bases in between. CDR3: CASSPRALNTEAFF. The CDR3 DNA reads TGTGCCAGCAGTCCCCGGGCCCTGAACACTGAAGCTTTCTTT.

A single count supports this clone. This chain uses TRBV10-2 with TRBJ2-5, with D perhaps matching TRBD1 (5 bases). Deletions cut 1 base from V and 4 bases from J, with 10 bases between. CDR1 WSHSY and CDR2 SAAADI come from the germline V gene. The CDR3 runs to 14 residues. CDR3 nucleotide sequence: TGCGCCAGCAGTGAGTGGTCAGGGCGAGAGACCCAGTACTTC. Encoded protein: CASSEWSGRETQYF.

This chain joins TRBV5-1 and TRBJ2-1, with D tentatively TRBD1 (6 bases). V shed 6 bases and J shed 6 bases, with 13 bases lying between them. This CDR3 is built from 13 residues. The germline gives CDR1 SGHRS, CDR2 YFSETQ. The CDR3, as DNA: TGCGCCAGCAACAGGGACAATGGCAATGAGCAGTTCTTC. Its protein is CASNRDNGNEQFF.

This chain connects TRBV5-1 to TRBJ2-3, with 16 bases matching TRBD2. The CDR3 extends over 19 amino acids. In germline, CDR1 is SGHRS, CDR2 YFSETQ. V was clipped by 4 bases and J by 4 bases; unmatched bases: 12. CDR3 sequence: CASSPGLAGGPVGSDTQYF. CDR3 in DNA: TGCGCCAGCAGCCCGGGACTAGCGGGGGGGCCGGTCGGCTCAGATACGCAGTATTTT.

The CDR3 region is CASTGAGGNEQFF. CDR3 bases: TGTGCCAGCACCGGGGCGGGGGGCAATGAGCAGTTCTTC. V gene TRBV2 combines with J gene TRBJ2-1, with 8 positions matching TRBD2. The V gene's germline CDR1 is SNHLY and CDR2 FYNNEI. This CDR3 contains 13 residues. J was trimmed by 6 bases and V by 7 bases; bases with no gene match: 5.

The chain links TRBV4-3 to TRBJ1-4, with 7 bases lining up with TRBD1. The CDR3 loop spans 15 amino acids. The V and J ends lost 2 bases and 3 bases, in that order; junction bases with no gene match: 3. The germline CDR1 and CDR2 sequences are LGHNA and YSLEER. The DNA for the CDR3 is TGCGCCAGCAGCCAACTCAGGGGGGCTAATGAAAAACTGTTTTTT. It specifies CASSQLRGANEKLFF.

The rearrangement uses TRBV21-1 and TRBJ1-6. TRBV21-1 is a pseudogene. The CDR3 spans 13 residues. This chain's CDR3 is CASSKEPRSPLHF. CDR3 DNA: TGTGCCAGCAGCAAAGAACCCCGCTCACCCCTCCACTTT.

The chain recombines TRBV30 with TRBJ2-3, with 10 bases that match TRBD2. Germline CDR1 is GTSNPN and CDR2 is SVGIG (reference sequence). Unmatched junction bases numbered 3, after V lost 0 bases and J lost 3 bases. This CDR3 comprises 15 residues. The CDR3 DNA sequence: TGTGCCTGGAGTGTCGCTAGCGGGGGTACAGATACGCAGTATTTT. Protein sequence: CAWSVASGGTDTQYF.

The chain recombines TRBV6-6 with TRBJ1-6, with unresolved D. Germline CDR1 and CDR2: MNHNY and SVGAGI (reference sequence). The germline V and J ends were trimmed by 6 bases and 0 bases, with 6 bases remaining between them. The CDR3 covers 14 residues. In DNA, the CDR3 is TGTGCCAGCAGGGTGAGCTCCTATAATTCACCCCTCCACTTT. Protein product: CASRVSSYNSPLHF.

The chain is built from TRBV4-1 and TRBJ1-1, with D possibly matching TRBD1 (5 bases). V dropped 0 bases and J dropped 1 base, with 21 bases sitting between them. This CDR3 is 19 amino acids long. Germline lookup yields CDR1 MGHRA and CDR2 YSYEKL. The CDR3 DNA reads as TGCGCCAGCAGCCAAGATCCCGGGGGGGAAACCAGCCCGAACACTGAAGCTTTCTTT. It codes for CASSQDPGGETSPNTEAFF.

The chain couples TRBV19 to TRBJ1-5; D is possibly TRBD1 (6 bases). V lost 4 bases to trimming and J lost 3 bases, with 19 bases between them. This CDR3 is built from 17 residues. The V gene's germline CDR1 is LNHDA and CDR2 SQIVND (reference sequence). The CDR3 loop is CASSTVDRLHLNQPQHF. In DNA, the CDR3 is TGTGCCAGTAGTACCGTAGACAGGCTCCACCTCAATCAGCCCCAGCATTTT.

The rearrangement uses TRBV9 and TRBJ1-4; no clear D gene. V gave up 2 bases and J gave up 8 bases, with 16 bases separating them. The germline V gene encodes CDR1 SGDLS and CDR2 YYNGEE. The CDR3 spans 15 residues. The CDR3 coding sequence is TGTGCCAGCAGCGTTACTGTCGGGGAAGGAGAAAAACTGTTTTTT. Amino acids: CASSVTVGEGEKLFF.

This chain connects TRBV5-4 to TRBJ1-6; TRBD1 agrees at 7 bases. The CDR3 is 15 residues long. Germline CDR1 and CDR2: SGHNT and YYREEE (reference sequence). V was pared by 1 base and J by 7 bases, with 5 bases of the junction left unmatched. The CDR3 sequence: CASSLLGGGNSPLHF. The CDR3 coding sequence is TGTGCCAGCAGCTTGTTAGGGGGCGGGAATTCACCCCTCCACTTT.

The chain couples TRBV4-1 to TRBJ2-3; 7 nucleotides agree with TRBD2. In germline, CDR1 is MGHRA, CDR2 YSYEKL. The CDR3 has 18 residues. V lost 1 base to trimming and J lost 5 bases; unmatched junction nucleotides: 15. For the CDR3, the DNA is TGCGCCAGCAGCCAAGTCTTCGGTTTGCGGGGGTCGGGAGATACGCAGTATTTT. It yields the protein CASSQVFGLRGSGDTQYF.

The chain combines TRBV4-1 with TRBJ2-7; D ambiguous. This CDR3 spans 13 amino acids. Trimming shortened V by 2 bases and J by 4 bases, and 9 bases separated the two germline ends. The V gene's germline CDR1 is MGHRA and CDR2 YSYEKL. CDR3: CASSQSGPYEQYF. In DNA form, the CDR3 reads TGCGCCAGCAGCCAATCCGGACCATACGAGCAGTACTTC.

The rearrangement links TRBV28 to TRBJ2-6, with 7 nucleotides matching TRBD1. Germline V gene data show CDR1 as MDHEN and CDR2 as SYDVKM. The CDR3 runs 17 residues. Trimming removed 3 bases from V and 2 bases from J; junction bases left unmatched: 7. The CDR3 coding sequence is TGTGCCAGCAGTTTGGTGACAGGGTATGCTGGGGCCAACGTCCTGACTTTC. Translated, it gives CASSLVTGYAGANVLTF.

This clone appeared once. V is TRBV7-8 and J is TRBJ2-1, with 8 bases matching TRBD2. Germline trimming cut 1 base from V and 7 bases from J; bases unmatched to any gene: 9. CDR3 length: 16 amino acids. Per the germline V gene, CDR1 is SGHVS and CDR2 is FQNEAQ. In nucleotides, the CDR3 is TGTGCCAGCAGCTTAGAGGGACTAGTTGTTCAGAATGAGCAGTTCTTC. Translated, it gives CASSLEGLVVQNEQFF.

V gene TRBV5-4 combines with J gene TRBJ1-6, with D maybe TRBD1 (6 bases). The CDR3 contains 14 residues. Germline V CDR1 and CDR2: SGHNT, YYREEE (reference sequence). Trimming pared 2 bases from V and 4 bases from J, leaving 7 bases between. The CDR3 loop is CASSLTGYNSPLHF. The CDR3, as DNA: TGTGCCAGCAGCTTAACAGGGTATAATTCACCCCTCCACTTT.

The V call is TRBV5-5, the J call TRBJ2-7, with a weak D call TRBD2 (5 bases). Germline V gene data show CDR1 as SGHKS and CDR2 as YYEKEE (reference sequence). There are 17 residues in the CDR3. Trimming removed 2 bases at V and 2 bases at J, with 20 bases between. The CDR3 nucleotides read TGTGCCAGCAGCTTATTTGGGTTTCCGGGAAGGGCCTACGAGCAGTACTTC. Translation: CASSLFGFPGRAYEQYF.

This chain connects TRBV6-5 to TRBJ2-7, with TRBD1 matching 7 bases. The germline gives CDR1 MNHEY, CDR2 SVGAGI. The CDR3 is 14 amino acids. The V segment lost 6 bases and the J segment 0 bases; nucleotides outside the gene matches: 5. In DNA, the CDR3 is TGTGCCAGCAGAGTGGACAGGAGCTCCTACGAGCAGTACTTC. Protein sequence: CASRVDRSSYEQYF.

This chain links TRBV7-8 with TRBJ1-1; maybe TRBD1 (5 bases). There are 15 residues in the CDR3. Trimming pared 5 bases from V and 6 bases from J, leaving 19 bases between. Germline V gene lookup returns CDR1 SGHVS and CDR2 FQNEAQ. The CDR3 is CASSPETDIYSEAFF. The CDR3, as DNA: TGTGCCAGCAGCCCGGAGACAGACATCTATTCTGAAGCTTTCTTT. Combining the CDR3 with reference TRBV7-8 and TRBJ1-1 gives the whole variable domain GAGVSQSPRYKVAKRGQDVALRCDPISGHVSLFWYQQALGQGPEFLTYFQNEAQLDKSGLPSDRFFAERPEGSVSTLKIQRTQQEDSAVYLCASSPETDIYSEAFFGQGTRLTVV.

This chain joins TRBV19 and TRBJ2-5; D perhaps matches TRBD2 (5 bases). Germline V gene sequence: CDR1 LNHDA, CDR2 SQIVND (reference sequence). The CDR3 length is 13 residues. Trimming pared 5 bases from V and 5 bases from J, leaving 12 bases between. CDR3 sequence reads: CASSSGYGETQYF. CDR3 nucleotide sequence: TGTGCCAGTAGTTCGGGGTACGGGGAGACCCAGTACTTC.

This chain joins TRBV4-2 and TRBJ2-7; the match to TRBD1 covers 8 bases. This CDR3 has 12 amino acids. Germline CDR1 is LGHNA and CDR2 is YNFKEQ. V shed 5 bases, J shed 7 bases, and the junction held 4 bases outside the gene matches. In DNA, the CDR3 is TGTGCCAGCAGCGGGACAGGCCTTGAGCAGTACTTC. Its translation is CASSGTGLEQYF.